The T cell receptor (beta chain) under discussion was sequenced for a study of blood T cell repertoires in COVID-19. Profiled with immunoSEQ multiplex PCR; TCRdb holds only in-frame clones, not every one. The sample consists of 130,000 to 150,000 clones, 87% of them appearing once. This receptor was taken from a man at least 80 years old with acute or convalescent COVID-19. The sequenced sample was peripheral blood.

DNA for the CDR3: TGTGCCAGCAGCTTCGGACAGGGGGCTCGGATTAGCACTGAAGCTTTCTTT. Its translation is CASSFGQGARISTEAFF. V usage is TRBV7-8 and J usage is TRBJ1-1, with TRBD1 matching over 11 bases. After removal of 3 bases from V and 4 bases from J, the junction contained 10 bases not matched to a gene. CDR3 length equals 17 residues. Germline loops: CDR1 SGHVS, CDR2 FQNEAQ.